A single T cell receptor (beta chain) is shown here with its context. Sequencing used immunoSEQ v3. Assay used: immunoSEQ multiplex PCR; TCRdb lists only in-frame clones, some missing. The sample yields about 100,000 clones, roughly two thirds seen once. This specimen belongs to a study of TIL therapy for anti-PD-1-resistant metastatic lung cancer. CDR3 size: 13 residues. CDR1 is ENHRY and CDR2 is SYGVKD in the germline V gene. The V end lost 5 bases, the J end lost 5 bases, and 12 bases lay between the germline ends. The sample's time point: pre-treatment sample, taken before nivolumab and TIL therapy. Most excised metastases sampled were pleural nodules or supraclavicular lymph nodes.

This clonotype originated in a person aged 25-85 years with non-small cell lung cancer. The genes are TRBV10-3 and TRBJ2-5, with a weak D call TRBD1 (6 bases). This material consisted of tumor tissue, taken at baseline. The CDR3, as DNA: TGTGCCATCAGTCCAGGGGAGTCGGAGACCCAGTACTTC. This translates into CAISPGESETQYF.